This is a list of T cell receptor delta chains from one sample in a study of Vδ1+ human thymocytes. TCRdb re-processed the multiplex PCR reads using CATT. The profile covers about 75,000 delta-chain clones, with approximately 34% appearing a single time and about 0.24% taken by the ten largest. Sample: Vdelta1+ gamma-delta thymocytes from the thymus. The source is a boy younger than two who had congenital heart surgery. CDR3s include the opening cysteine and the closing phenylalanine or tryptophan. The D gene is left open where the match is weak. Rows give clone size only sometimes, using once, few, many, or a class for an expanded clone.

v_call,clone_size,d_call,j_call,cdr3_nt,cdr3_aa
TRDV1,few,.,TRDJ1,TGTGCTCTTGGGGAACCGGCCTTCGGGGGACGATACACCGATAAACTCATCTTT,CALGEPAFGGRYTDKLIF
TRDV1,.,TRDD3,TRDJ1,TGTGCTCTTGGGGGGACAAACTTTCCGGCTGAGGGATACGAAGCGGACTGGACCGATAAACTCATCTTT,CALGGTNFPAEGYEADWTDKLIF
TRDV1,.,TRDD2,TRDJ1,TGTGCTCTTGGGGACCATTCCTTCCTACGGGATTGGGGGACCCTCACCGATAAACTCATCTTT,CALGDHSFLRDWGTLTDKLIF
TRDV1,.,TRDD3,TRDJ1,TGTGCTCTTGGGACCCGCCTTCCTACGCCTTACTGGGGGATACACACCGATAAACTCATCTTT,CALGTRLPTPYWGIHTDKLIF
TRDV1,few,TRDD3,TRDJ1,TGTGCTCTTGGGGAAGTTACCTACCGGTACTGGGGGATACGCACCGATAAACTCATCTTT,CALGEVTYRYWGIRTDKLIF
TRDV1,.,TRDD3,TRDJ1,TGTGCTCTTGGGGAACGGGTTTTTGTGGTGCTGGGGGTCAAGTACACCGATAAACTCATCTTT,CALGERVFVVLGVKYTDKLIF
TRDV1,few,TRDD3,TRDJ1,TGTGCTCTTGGGGAACCGGGACTTCCTACAATGTACTGGGGGATCCCTCCCCAGTACACCGATAAACTCATCTTT,CALGEPGLPTMYWGIPPQYTDKLIF
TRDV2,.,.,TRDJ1,TGTGCCTGTGCCACAGAGGGCCAACTCATCTTT,CACATEGQLIF
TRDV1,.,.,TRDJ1,TGTGCTCTTGGGGAAAAAGTAGCACTGGGCTGTAAACTCATCTTT,CALGEKVALGCKLIF
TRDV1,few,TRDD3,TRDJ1,TGTGCTCTTGGGGTCTCCCATCCCTACCGGTCGTCTGGGGGACTGTCCGAGTACACCGATAAACTCATCTTT,CALGVSHPYRSSGGLSEYTDKLIF
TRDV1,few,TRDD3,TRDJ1,TGTGCTCTTGGGGCGCGCTTCCGAAACTGGGGGATCGGGCCTCCCGAAACCGATAAACTCATCTTT,CALGARFRNWGIGPPETDKLIF
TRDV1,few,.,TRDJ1,TGTGCTCTTGGGGAAGTAGGTCTTACCGATAAACTCATCTTT,CALGEVGLTDKLIF
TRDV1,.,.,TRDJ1,TGTGCTCTTACGGGAAACACCGATAAACTCATCTTT,CALTGNTDKLIF
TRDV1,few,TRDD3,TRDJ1,TGTGCTCTTGGGGAACGGCTTCTCCCCTTTTACTGGGGGACCTCCACCGATAAACTCATCTTT,CALGERLLPFYWGTSTDKLIF
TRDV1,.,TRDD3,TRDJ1,TGTGCTCTTGGGGAGGTTCCTCTGGGGGATACGGTGTACACCGATAAACTCATCTTT,CALGEVPLGDTVYTDKLIF
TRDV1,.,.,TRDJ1,TGTGCTCTTGGGGAGGTCTTTCCTAGAGGCTTACTCACGTACACCGATAAACTCATCTTT,CALGEVFPRGLLTYTDKLIF
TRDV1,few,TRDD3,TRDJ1,TGTGCTCTTGGGGAACCCCTTACCCAAGTTCCGTACTGGGGGATAAGTACCGATAAACTCATCTTT,CALGEPLTQVPYWGISTDKLIF
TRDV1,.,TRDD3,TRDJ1,TGTGCTCTTGGGGAAGGCTCGTCTGGGGGATACGCGTGCACCGATAAACTCATCTTT,CALGEGSSGGYACTDKLIF
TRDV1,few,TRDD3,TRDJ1,TGTGCTCTTGGGGAACTACCTGGGGGATTCTCCGATAAACTCATCTTT,CALGELPGGFSDKLIF
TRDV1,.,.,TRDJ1,TGTGCTCTTGTCCTTCCCCCTGGTGATACGCTATCGTACACCGATAAACTCATCTTT,CALVLPPGDTLSYTDKLIF
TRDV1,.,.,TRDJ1,TGTGCTCTTGGGGACAATTCCATCTGGACTCGGTATAAACTCATCTTT,CALGDNSIWTRYKLIF
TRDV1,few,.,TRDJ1,TGTGCTCTTGGGGAACTCTGCCTACCGGGAATGAACACCGATAAACTCATCTTT,CALGELCLPGMNTDKLIF
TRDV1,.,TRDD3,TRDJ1,TGTGCTCTTGGGGATCCCCTTCTGGGGGATACGAGACCATACACCGATAAACTCATCTTT,CALGDPLLGDTRPYTDKLIF
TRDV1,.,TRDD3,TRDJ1,TGTGCTCTTGGGGGATTCACCCCCTTCCTCTGGGGGATACGCGCGGGCGATAAACTCATCTTT,CALGGFTPFLWGIRAGDKLIF
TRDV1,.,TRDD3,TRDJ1,TGTGCTCTTGGGGAGATTCTGGGGGGCTACACCGATAAACTCATCTTT,CALGEILGGYTDKLIF
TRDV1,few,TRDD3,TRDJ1,TGTGCTCTTGGGGAACTTCAACTGGGGGTGGGGATCGAGGCGTCCGGCGATAAACTCATCTTT,CALGELQLGVGIEASGDKLIF
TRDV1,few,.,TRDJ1,TGTGCTCTTGGGGAACTAGGGGGCCCCACACCTTACACCGATAAACTCATCTTT,CALGELGGPTPYTDKLIF
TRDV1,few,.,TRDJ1,TGTGCTCTTGGGAAGCCGGGGATTCCCCTAACGATGTACACCGATAAACTCATCTTT,CALGKPGIPLTMYTDKLIF
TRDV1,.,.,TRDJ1,TGTGCTCTTGGGGAACCTTCTGGGTGTGCCGATAAACTCATCTTT,CALGEPSGCADKLIF
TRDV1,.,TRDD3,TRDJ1,TGTGCTCTTGGGACGGCGCCGGGGGGATGTACAGATAAACTCATCTTT,CALGTAPGGCTDKLIF
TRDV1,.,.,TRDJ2,TGTGCTCTTGGGAGCGGGGAGGGATCGGTGACAGCACAACTCTTCTTT,CALGSGEGSVTAQLFF